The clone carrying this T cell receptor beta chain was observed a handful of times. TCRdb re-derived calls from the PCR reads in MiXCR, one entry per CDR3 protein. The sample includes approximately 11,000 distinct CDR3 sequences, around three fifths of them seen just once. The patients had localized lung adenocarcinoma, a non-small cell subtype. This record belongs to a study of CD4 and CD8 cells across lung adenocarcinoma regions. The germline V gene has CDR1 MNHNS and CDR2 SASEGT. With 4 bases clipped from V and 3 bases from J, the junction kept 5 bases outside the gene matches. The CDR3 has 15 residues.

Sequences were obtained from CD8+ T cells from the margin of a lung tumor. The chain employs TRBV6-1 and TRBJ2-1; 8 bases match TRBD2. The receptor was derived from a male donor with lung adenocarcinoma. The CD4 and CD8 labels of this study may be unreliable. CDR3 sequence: CASSATSGNYNEQFF. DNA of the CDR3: TGTGCCAGCAGTGCCACTAGCGGAAACTACAATGAGCAGTTCTTC.